One sample yielded the 30 T cell receptor beta chains listed below, sequenced in a study of early T cells in non-severe SARS-CoV-2 infection. TCRdb processed the 5' RACE reads anew with MiXCR; each CDR3 protein has one entry. The sample has around 53,000 distinct CDR3 sequences, around 10% seen once; the top ten hold 2.5%. Sequenced material: whole blood, taken at baseline. These receptor sequences come from an adult who was a healthcare worker with PCR-confirmed SARS-CoV-2 infection or an uninfected control (not recorded which).

This clonotype was observed a single time. The rearrangement uses TRBV2 and TRBJ2-1, with TRBD2 identical over 9 bases. Germline loops: CDR1 SNHLY, CDR2 FYNNEI. The V segment lost 7 bases and the J segment 6 bases; nucleotides outside the gene matches: 13. The CDR3 has 16 amino acids. The CDR3 DNA reads TGTGCCAGCAAGGGCGGGAGGGCCATTTCAATCAATGAGCAGTTCTTC. Translating gives CASKGGRAISINEQFF.

This clonotype was observed a handful of times. The chain joins TRBV7-9 to TRBJ2-7; D is ambiguous. V was trimmed by 5 bases and J by 0 bases, leaving 8 bases between them. This CDR3 has 13 amino acids. CDR1 and CDR2 (germline): SEHNR, FQNEAQ (reference sequence). Here the CDR3 DNA reads TGTGCCAGCAGCCGGGCTTACTCCTACGAGCAGTACTTC. Residues: CASSRAYSYEQYF.

The rearrangement joins TRBV4-3 to TRBJ2-1; 10 bases match TRBD2. Germline CDR1 LGHNA, CDR2 YSLEER. Trimming cost V 1 base and J 5 bases; bases outside gene matches: 5. The CDR3 consists of 16 residues. For the CDR3, the DNA is TGCGCCAGCAGCCAAGCTAGTCTAGCGGGGGACAATGAGCAGTTCTTC. This codes for CASSQASLAGDNEQFF.

This clonotype has just a few counts. V is TRBV2 and J is TRBJ2-3, with D unclear. The CDR3 covers 14 residues. Looked up from germline, CDR1 is SNHLY and CDR2 is FYNNEI. Trimming shortened V by 4 bases and J by 4 bases, and 12 bases separated the two germline ends. The CDR3 DNA sequence: TGTGCCAGCAGTGTGCGGCAGGCACCAGATACGCAGTATTTT. Its translation: CASSVRQAPDTQYF. The entire variable domain, with the rest obtained from reference TRBV2 and TRBJ2-3, is as follows: EPEVTQTPSHQVTQMGQEVILRCVPISNHLYFYWYRQILGQKVEFLVSFYNNEISEKSEIFDDQFSVERPDGSNFTLKIRSTKLEDSAMYFCASSVRQAPDTQYFGPGTRLTVL.

This chain uses TRBV27 with TRBJ2-5; 10 bases match TRBD2. Germline V CDR1 and CDR2: MNHEY, SMNVEV (reference sequence). The CDR3 has 14 amino acids. Trimming at V came to 6 bases and at J to 4 bases, leaving 5 bases not matched to a gene. CDR3 sequence: CASSLIAGGETQYF. DNA for the CDR3: TGTGCCAGCAGCCTTATAGCGGGAGGAGAGACCCAGTACTTC.

The rearrangement joins TRBV20-1 to TRBJ2-1; tentative D call: TRBD2 (5 bases). The CDR3 runs to 15 residues. The V gene's germline CDR1 is DFQATT and CDR2 SNEGSKA (reference sequence). Trimming stripped 3 bases from V and 4 bases from J, with 16 bases between. Here the CDR3 DNA reads TGCAGTGCTAGCTCAGTCGATAGGACTTACAATGAGCAGTTCTTC. It codes for CSASSVDRTYNEQFF.

This clonotype was detected only a few times. This chain uses TRBV7-2 with TRBJ2-2; D is unresolved. The V end was cut by 5 bases, the J end by 3 bases, with 7 bases between. Germline CDR1 reads SGHTA; CDR2 reads FQGNSA. The CDR3 length is 13 residues. The CDR3 protein is CASSQSHTGELFF. The CDR3 bases are TGTGCCAGCAGCCAGAGCCACACCGGGGAGCTGTTTTTT. Drawing the rest from reference TRBV7-2 and TRBJ2-2, the complete variable domain is GAGVSQSPSNKVTEKGKDVELRCDPISGHTALYWYRQSLGQGLEFLIYFQGNSAPDKSGLPSDRFSAERTGGSVSTLTIQRTQQEDSAVYLCASSQSHTGELFFGEGSRLTVL.

V usage is TRBV11-2 and J usage is TRBJ1-2; no clear D gene. The CDR3 is 12 amino acids. Trimming shortened V by 5 bases and J by 6 bases, and 10 bases separated the two germline ends. CDR1 SGHAT and CDR2 FQNNGV come from the germline V gene. CDR3 sequence reads: CASSREGDGYTF. The CDR3, as DNA: TGTGCCAGCAGCCGGGAGGGCGATGGCTACACCTTC.

The chain is built from TRBV5-1 and TRBJ1-1; D is uncertain. The CDR3 runs to 15 residues. Germline lookup yields CDR1 SGHRS and CDR2 YFSETQ. The V and J ends lost 3 bases and 7 bases respectively, with 19 bases between them. The CDR3: CASSSLQGPNYEAFF. The CDR3 nucleotides read TGCGCCAGCAGCTCGTTACAAGGGCCCAACTATGAAGCTTTCTTT.

This clonotype is medium-sized (0.01 to 0.1%) by share. This CDR3 is CASSFPGVTEAFF. The CDR3 DNA follows: TGTGCCAGCAGTTTCCCAGGGGTCACTGAAGCTTTCTTT. The chain uses TRBV12-3 or TRBV12-4 and TRBJ1-1; the D gene is possibly TRBD1 (6 bases). The CDR3 is 13 amino acids. V shed 3 bases and J shed 4 bases, with 9 bases lying between them.

In its sample, this clonotype was seen many times. For the CDR3, the DNA is TGTGCCACACAGGGTGGGCAGTTTAATGAAAAACTGTTTTTT. Translated, it gives CATQGGQFNEKLFF. The chain has TRBV19 and TRBJ1-4, with TRBD1 as a possible D gene (6 bases). Per germline, CDR1 LNHDA and CDR2 SQIVND (reference sequence). The V and J ends lost 10 bases and 4 bases respectively, with 16 bases between them. This CDR3 is built from 14 residues.

J is TRBJ2-7 and V is TRBV5-4, with 14 bases lining up with TRBD2. The CDR3 has 16 residues. Germline CDR1 SGHNT, CDR2 YYREEE (reference sequence). The V gene end was trimmed by 4 bases and the J gene end by 2 bases; junction bases not matched to a gene: 5. In nucleotides, the CDR3 is TGTGCCAGCAGCCCTCTGGGACTAGCGGGAGCCTACGAGCAGTACTTC. It is translated as CASSPLGLAGAYEQYF.

The chain employs TRBV7-2 and TRBJ1-1; no reliable D call. The V end was cut by 7 bases, the J end by 8 bases, with 11 bases between. The CDR3 runs to 11 residues. Germline V lookup: CDR1 SGHTA, CDR2 FQGNSA. The CDR3 here is CASTIEGEAFF. The CDR3 bases are TGTGCCAGCACCATTGAAGGGGAAGCTTTCTTT.

V gene TRBV3-1 combines with J gene TRBJ1-1; D gene ambiguous. CDR1 LGHDT and CDR2 YNNKEL come from the germline V gene (reference sequence). The V end lost 3 bases, the J end lost 5 bases, and 13 bases lay between the germline ends. The CDR3 totals 14 residues. The CDR3 loop is CASSQGPLGTEAFF. The CDR3 DNA sequence: TGTGCCAGCAGCCAGGGTCCTCTAGGTACTGAAGCTTTCTTT.

V gene TRBV9 combines with J gene TRBJ1-6; 9 bases are a match to TRBD1. Germline V CDR1 and CDR2: SGDLS, YYNGEE. After removal of 4 bases from V and 14 bases from J, the junction contained 7 bases not matched to a gene. The CDR3 has 13 amino acids. CDR3 in amino acids: CASSPTGGLTLHF. CDR3 bases: TGTGCCAGCAGCCCGACAGGGGGGCTAACCCTCCACTTT.

The rearrangement links TRBV7-8 to TRBJ2-7; the match to TRBD2 covers 9 bases. This CDR3 has 17 residues. Per germline, CDR1 SGHVS and CDR2 FQNEAQ. The trim removed 4 bases at V and 2 bases at J, leaving 12 bases unmatched. The CDR3 DNA follows: TGTGCCAGCAGCTACCCCGCCGGGACTAGCTTCACCTACGAGCAGTACTTC. Protein product: CASSYPAGTSFTYEQYF.

The genes are TRBV7-9 and TRBJ2-2, with D possibly being TRBD2 (6 bases). V dropped 6 bases and J dropped 6 bases, with 11 bases sitting between them. There are 13 residues in the CDR3. Per the germline V gene, CDR1 is SEHNR and CDR2 is FQNEAQ (reference sequence). As DNA, the CDR3 is TGTGCCAGCAGATGGGGGGAGCCCGGGGAGCTGTTTTTT. This translates into CASRWGEPGELFF.

This chain connects TRBV7-3 to TRBJ2-1, with D perhaps assigned TRBD1 or TRBD2 (5 bases each). The CDR3 is 14 residues long. Germline CDR1 SGHTA, CDR2 FQGTGA. V lost 3 bases to trimming and J lost 4 bases, with 10 bases between them. The CDR3 here is CASSFPGRYNEQFF. The CDR3 nucleotides read TGTGCCAGCAGCTTTCCAGGGAGATACAATGAGCAGTTCTTC.

The DNA for the CDR3 is TGTGCCAGCAGCACGGTCGGGACAGTCACAGATACGCAGTATTTT. This sequence encodes CASSTVGTVTDTQYF. V and J are TRBV28 and TRBJ2-3, with 7 positions matching TRBD1. J was trimmed by 2 bases and V by 6 bases; bases with no gene match: 8. The CDR3 length is 15 residues. Germline V gene sequence: CDR1 MDHEN, CDR2 SYDVKM.

The chain recombines TRBV4-2 with TRBJ2-1, with D possibly being TRBD2 (5 bases). Between the trimmed V and J ends, which lost 0 bases and 3 bases, there was a span of 9 bases. The CDR3 is made up of 15 amino acids. From germline, CDR1 is LGHNA and CDR2 YNFKEQ. The CDR3 nucleotides read TGTGCCAGCAGCCAAGATGGGAGTGACTACAATGAGCAGTTCTTC. It translates to CASSQDGSDYNEQFF.

This clonotype appeared a few times. V is TRBV7-9 and J is TRBJ2-1; D uncertain. The CDR3 totals 14 residues. V lost 2 bases and J 9 bases, leaving 14 bases between the germline ends. Germline values: CDR1 SEHNR, CDR2 FQNEAQ (reference sequence). The CDR3 region is CASSLRSQKGEQFF. In DNA, the CDR3 is TGTGCCAGCAGCTTAAGGTCCCAGAAGGGTGAGCAGTTCTTC.

This clonotype was seen more than once but under ten times. The chain combines TRBV12-3 or TRBV12-4 with TRBJ2-1; 12 bases map to TRBD2. V gave up 6 bases and J gave up 8 bases; unmatched junction bases: 11. There are 16 residues in the CDR3. For the CDR3, the DNA is TGTGCCAGCAGCCTCAGAACTAGCGGGAGGTCCGATGAGCAGTTCTTC. This gives the protein CASSLRTSGRSDEQFF.

This clonotype has ten or more counts. The CDR3 nucleotides read TGTGCCAGTAGTGGGCGGAACGGACTCTCTGGGGCCAACGTCCTGACTTTC. This sequence encodes CASSGRNGLSGANVLTF. The chain combines TRBV19 with TRBJ2-6; the D gene is possibly TRBD2 (5 bases). Germline V gene data show CDR1 as LNHDA and CDR2 as SQIVND (reference sequence). CDR3 size: 17 residues. V shed 5 bases and J shed 0 bases, with 14 bases lying between them.

The chain recombines TRBV28 with TRBJ1-3; maybe TRBD1 (6 bases). V was pared by 5 bases and J by 0 bases, with 11 bases between. Germline-derived CDR1 and CDR2 are MDHEN and SYDVKM. There are 15 residues in the CDR3. The DNA of the CDR3 is TGTGCCAGCAGTCAAGACAGGAGCTCTGGAAACACCATATATTTT. This sequence encodes CASSQDRSSGNTIYF.

This clonotype was seen at least ten times. The rearrangement joins TRBV20-1 to TRBJ2-3; D perhaps matches TRBD2 (6 bases). V lost 1 base and J lost 0, with 20 bases in between. This CDR3 is 18 amino acids long. Germline CDR1 reads DFQATT; CDR2 reads SNEGSKA (reference sequence). The CDR3 reads CSARVAGIPDGSTDTQYF. CDR3 DNA sequence: TGCAGTGCTAGAGTGGCGGGGATCCCCGACGGGAGCACAGATACGCAGTATTTT.

The table lists this clonotype with many counts. The gene calls are TRBV25-1 and TRBJ2-4, with 10 bases that match TRBD2. Germline trimming cut 3 bases from V and 8 bases from J; bases unmatched to any gene: 10. The V gene's germline CDR1 is MGHDK and CDR2 SYGVNS. The CDR3 spans 16 residues. CDR3 nucleotide sequence: TGTGCCAGCAGTGACCCAGCGGGAGGGCCTGGGGACATTCAGTACTTC. Translation: CASSDPAGGPGDIQYF.

This chain connects TRBV27 to TRBJ1-5; D not resolved. The V end lost 5 bases, the J end lost 7 bases, and 12 bases lay between the germline ends. Germline values: CDR1 MNHEY, CDR2 SMNVEV (reference sequence). The CDR3 extends over 13 amino acids. The CDR3 bases are TGTGCCAGCAGTCCCAACCAAGGACAGCCCCAGCATTTT. Protein sequence: CASSPNQGQPQHF.

This chain links TRBV7-6 with TRBJ2-3; D might be TRBD1 (6 bases). Germline loops: CDR1 SGHVS, CDR2 FNYEAQ. CDR3 size: 16 residues. Trimming removed 1 base from V and 2 bases from J, with 13 bases in between. Here the CDR3 reads CASSLGDTTLTDTQYF. CDR3 nucleotides: TGTGCCAGCAGCTTAGGGGACACAACCCTCACAGATACGCAGTATTTT.

This clonotype was counted at least ten times. The chain has TRBV29-1 and TRBJ2-7; 9 bases line up with TRBD2. In germline, CDR1 is SQVTM, CDR2 ANQGSEA. CDR3 length equals 13 residues. Unmatched junction bases numbered 4, after V lost 4 bases and J lost 3 bases. CDR3 sequence reads: CSVAVSGSYEQYF. The CDR3 DNA reads TGCAGCGTTGCGGTTAGCGGGAGCTACGAGCAGTACTTC.

This sequence joins TRBV5-1 and TRBJ1-2; D uncertain. The V gene lost 4 bases and the J gene lost 7 bases, with 17 bases spanning the gap. This CDR3 comprises 14 residues. Germline values: CDR1 SGHRS, CDR2 YFSETQ. The chain's CDR3 is CASSPDSGLPGYTF. CDR3 bases: TGCGCCAGCAGCCCCGATTCGGGTCTTCCTGGCTACACCTTC.